Below, 24 T cell receptor beta chains from the same sample are listed, as sequenced in a study of shared clonotypes between healthy human individuals. Generated by immunoSEQ multiplex PCR, the TCRdb table keeps only in-frame clones and is missing some. The sample includes about 680,000 clones, roughly 70% seen only once; the top ten take under 2%. The specimen sequenced was memory CD4+ T cells sorted from blood. Subset defined: CD45RA-negative fraction. The receptors come from a woman in her twenties or thirties in good health.

The rearrangement links TRBV28 to TRBJ2-7; a possible D gene is TRBD2 (6 bases). With 3 bases removed from V and 5 bases from J, the gap between germline ends came to 14 bases. This CDR3 is built from 14 residues. CDR1 is MDHEN and CDR2 is SYDVKM in the germline V gene. The CDR3 coding sequence is TGTGCCAGCAGTTTTTTCGGCGGGACCCACGAGCAGTACTTC. It yields the protein CASSFFGGTHEQYF.

This clone has a handful of counts. Other DNA sequences in this specimen translate into the identical CDR3. This chain connects TRBV2 to TRBJ1-1; D not resolved. Germline-derived CDR1 and CDR2 are SNHLY and FYNNEI. Trimming took off 3 bases at V and 0 bases at J, with 2 bases between the two ends. This CDR3 is built from 12 residues. The chain's CDR3 is CASSELNTEAFF. In DNA form, the CDR3 reads TGTGCCAGCAGTGAGCTGAACACTGAAGCTTTCTTT.

The V and J genes are TRBV2 and TRBJ1-2; a possible D gene is TRBD1 (6 bases). This CDR3 spans 12 amino acids. With 5 bases removed from V and 6 bases from J, the gap between germline ends came to 10 bases. The germline CDR1 and CDR2 sequences are SNHLY and FYNNEI. The CDR3 is CASSFNRDGYTF. The CDR3 DNA follows: TGTGCCAGCAGTTTTAACAGGGATGGCTACACCTTC.

This chain links TRBV4-2 with TRBJ2-1; D might be TRBD2 (5 bases). CDR3 size: 16 residues. V lost 1 base and J lost 0, with 10 bases in between. CDR1 is LGHNA, CDR2 YNFKEQ, per germline. CDR3 sequence: CASSQGGLYSYNEQFF. DNA for the CDR3: TGTGCCAGCAGCCAAGGCGGACTTTACTCCTACAATGAGCAGTTCTTC.

V is TRBV30 and J is TRBJ2-5; unclear D gene. This CDR3 has 13 amino acids. From germline, CDR1 is GTSNPN and CDR2 SVGIG (reference sequence). V was trimmed by 0 bases and J by 4 bases, leaving 9 bases between them. Here the CDR3 reads CAWSVSRRETQYF. CDR3 coding DNA: TGTGCCTGGAGTGTCTCGAGAAGAGAGACCCAGTACTTC.

About this clone itself: The same CDR3 also results from other DNA sequences found in this sample. The chain joins TRBV5-1 to TRBJ2-3; no definite D call. The CDR3 sequence is 13 residues long. V was cut by 5 bases and J by 0 bases, with 7 bases left in between. Germline CDR1 reads SGHRS; CDR2 reads YFSETQ. The CDR3 protein is CASSSGSTDTQYF. The CDR3 region has the DNA TGCGCCAGCAGTTCCGGCAGCACAGATACGCAGTATTTT. The full variable domain, with the rest looked up from reference TRBV5-1 and TRBJ2-3, is KAGVTQTPRYLIKTRGQQVTLSCSPISGHRSVSWYQQTPGQGLQFLFEYFSETQRNKGNFPGRFSGRQFSNSRSEMNVSTLELGDSALYLCASSSGSTDTQYFGPGTRLTVL.

The rearrangement joins TRBV5-1 to TRBJ2-3; 10 bases map to TRBD2. Unmatched junction bases numbered 3, after V lost 5 bases and J lost 0 bases. CDR3 length equals 15 residues. Looked up from germline, CDR1 is SGHRS and CDR2 is YFSETQ. CDR3 coding DNA: TGCGCCAGCAGGGGGACTAGCGCTAGCACAGATACGCAGTATTTT. It is translated as CASRGTSASTDTQYF.

Regarding this clone: The same CDR3 also results from other DNA sequences found in this sample. This chain links TRBV10-1 with TRBJ1-1, with D uncertain. CDR1 and CDR2 from the germline V gene are WNHNN and SYGVQD (reference sequence). This CDR3 contains 14 residues. V lost 2 bases and J 0 bases, leaving 7 bases between the germline ends. In nucleotides, the CDR3 is TGCGCCAGCAGTGAGGGAGGAATGAACACTGAAGCTTTCTTT. This gives the protein CASSEGGMNTEAFF.

This clone was counted a few times. This sample includes further DNA sequences coding for the same CDR3. This chain uses TRBV19 with TRBJ1-1; no clear D. V was shortened by 1 base and J by 3 bases, with 6 bases between the two germline ends. In germline, CDR1 is LNHDA, CDR2 SQIVND (reference sequence). CDR3 length: 13 residues. CDR3 nucleotide sequence: TGTGCCAGTAGTATAGGGGTGGACACTGAAGCTTTCTTT. Its translation: CASSIGVDTEAFF.

The chain employs TRBV28 and TRBJ2-5, with TRBD1 matching 8 bases. J was trimmed by 3 bases and V by 5 bases; bases with no gene match: 5. CDR3 length: 14 amino acids. Germline loops: CDR1 MDHEN, CDR2 SYDVKM. DNA of the CDR3: TGTGCCAGCAGTCGACGGACAGGGAAAGAGACCCAGTACTTC. It specifies CASSRRTGKETQYF.

J is TRBJ2-5 and V is TRBV11-2, with D uncertain. The CDR3 extends over 14 amino acids. Per the germline V gene, CDR1 is SGHAT and CDR2 is FQNNGV. V was pared by 0 bases and J by 5 bases, with 10 bases between. CDR3 DNA sequence: TGTGCCAGCAGCTTAGATCCGACAAAGGAGACCCAGTACTTC. This gives the protein CASSLDPTKETQYF.

This clone appeared a few times. Distinct nucleotide sequences in the sample also encode this CDR3. The chain employs TRBV5-1 and TRBJ1-2; weak D call: TRBD1 (5 bases). V shed 0 bases and J shed 1 base, with 10 bases lying between them. CDR1 is SGHRS, CDR2 YFSETQ, per germline. The CDR3 is 15 residues long. The CDR3 loop reads CASSLGTGINYGYTF. In DNA form, the CDR3 reads TGCGCCAGCAGCTTGGGCACAGGCATTAACTATGGCTACACCTTC.

V usage is TRBV7-8 and J usage is TRBJ2-7, with TRBD2 as a possible D gene (5 bases). Germline V gene sequence: CDR1 SGHVS, CDR2 FQNEAQ. V was pared by 2 bases and J by 0 bases, with 11 bases between. The length of the CDR3 is 15 residues. The CDR3 loop is CASSLRHGLSYEQYF. DNA for the CDR3: TGTGCCAGCAGCTTAAGGCATGGACTCTCCTACGAGCAGTACTTC.

The V call is TRBV9, the J call TRBJ1-1; no definite D call. Germline CDR1 is SGDLS and CDR2 is YYNGEE. With 3 bases removed from V and 0 bases from J, the gap between germline ends came to 12 bases. CDR3 length: 15 residues. DNA for the CDR3: TGTGCCAGCAGCGGTACCCGGAACATGAACACTGAAGCTTTCTTT. Translation gives CASSGTRNMNTEAFF.

Regarding this clone: A read error is the likely source, as a far larger clone sits one nucleotide away. Distinct nucleotide sequences in the sample also encode this CDR3. The chain carries TRBV7-8 and TRBJ2-1, with 7 bases aligning to TRBD1. The CDR3 length is 14 residues. Unmatched junction bases numbered 4, after V lost 5 bases and J lost 3 bases. Germline V CDR1 and CDR2: SGHVS, FQNEAQ. CDR3: CASSPRDSYNEQFF. The DNA of the CDR3 is TGTGCCAGCAGCCCTCGGGACAGCTACAATGAGCAGTTCTTC.

A note on this clone: Other DNA sequences in this specimen translate into the identical CDR3. The chain uses TRBV28 and TRBJ2-1, with 9 positions matching TRBD1. Germline V gene lookup returns CDR1 MDHEN and CDR2 SYDVKM. V dropped 5 bases and J dropped 3; count of bases not matched to a gene: 5. CDR3 size: 15 residues. The CDR3 loop is CASSGTGGLYNEQFF. CDR3 in DNA: TGTGCCAGCAGTGGAACAGGGGGCCTCTACAATGAGCAGTTCTTC.

The chain carries TRBV11-3 and TRBJ2-7, with 7 bases fitting TRBD2. CDR1 SGHNT and CDR2 YENEEA come from the germline V gene. The CDR3 runs to 14 residues. The junction had 13 bases not matched to a gene; V was cut back by 10 bases and J by 4 bases. The CDR3 spells CAISQGGRSYEQYF. The CDR3 coding sequence is TGTGCCATCTCCCAGGGCGGGAGAAGTTACGAGCAGTACTTC.

This clone was observed a few times. This sequence joins TRBV27 and TRBJ2-3, with 10 bases aligning to TRBD1. Looked up from germline, CDR1 is MNHEY and CDR2 is SMNVEV (reference sequence). Trimming took 6 bases from V and 7 from J; bases not matched to a gene: 7. This CDR3 is built from 14 residues. The CDR3 region is CASSGDRGSYTQYF. The CDR3 DNA reads as TGTGCCAGCAGCGGGGACAGGGGTTCATATACGCAGTATTTT.

V gene TRBV5-8 combines with J gene TRBJ2-7, with no clear D. V was shortened by 1 base and J by 1 base, with 6 bases between the two germline ends. Germline V gives CDR1 SGHTS, CDR2 YDEGEE. The CDR3 contains 13 residues. Here the CDR3 reads CASSLTASYEQYF. The CDR3 DNA reads TGTGCCAGCAGCTTGACAGCTTCCTACGAGCAGTACTTC.

Regarding this clone: The sample carries other DNA sequences with the same CDR3. This sequence joins TRBV28 and TRBJ2-3; TRBD2 matches 10 bases. This CDR3 has 14 amino acids. The junction had 0 bases not matched to a gene; V was cut back by 5 bases and J by 1 base. Germline V lookup: CDR1 MDHEN, CDR2 SYDVKM. The chain's CDR3 is CASSLAGGTDTQYF. The CDR3 DNA follows: TGTGCCAGCAGTCTAGCGGGAGGCACAGATACGCAGTATTTT.

The CDR3 reads CASTEEGGQIYGYTF. CDR3 nucleotide sequence: TGTGCCAGCACCGAAGAAGGGGGACAGATCTATGGCTACACCTTC. The chain carries TRBV6-1 and TRBJ1-2; 7 bases agree with TRBD1. There are 15 residues in the CDR3. The ends lost 7 bases at V and 4 bases at J; junction bases unmatched: 12. Germline V gene lookup returns CDR1 MNHNS and CDR2 SASEGT.

Of note for this clone: Other DNA sequences in this sample translate to the same CDR3. This CDR3 is CASSLGRGTNEKLFF. CDR3 coding DNA: TGCGCCAGCAGCTTGGGACGGGGAACTAATGAAAAACTGTTTTTT. The rearrangement links TRBV5-1 to TRBJ1-4; D call uncertain. V was clipped by 0 bases and J by 1 base, with 7 bases between them. The CDR3 is made up of 15 amino acids. The V gene's germline CDR1 is SGHRS and CDR2 YFSETQ.

The rearrangement joins TRBV6-1 to TRBJ1-1; tentative D call: TRBD1 (5 bases). Germline V gene lookup returns CDR1 MNHNS and CDR2 SASEGT. The V end lost 4 bases, the J end lost 3 bases, and 9 bases lay between the germline ends. This CDR3 contains 13 residues. The CDR3 protein is CASSGGTDTEAFF. For the CDR3, the DNA is TGTGCCAGCAGTGGAGGGACGGACACTGAAGCTTTCTTT.

This clone was detected only a few times. The same CDR3 arises from other DNA sequences in this sample as well. The rearrangement uses TRBV18 and TRBJ1-5; TRBD1 agrees at 7 bases. V lost 3 bases to trimming and J lost 2 bases; unmatched junction nucleotides: 1. The CDR3 runs 14 residues. Germline loops: CDR1 KGHSH, CDR2 LQKENI. This CDR3 reads CASSPGQGNQPQHF. CDR3 bases: TGTGCCAGCTCACCTGGACAGGGCAATCAGCCCCAGCATTTT.